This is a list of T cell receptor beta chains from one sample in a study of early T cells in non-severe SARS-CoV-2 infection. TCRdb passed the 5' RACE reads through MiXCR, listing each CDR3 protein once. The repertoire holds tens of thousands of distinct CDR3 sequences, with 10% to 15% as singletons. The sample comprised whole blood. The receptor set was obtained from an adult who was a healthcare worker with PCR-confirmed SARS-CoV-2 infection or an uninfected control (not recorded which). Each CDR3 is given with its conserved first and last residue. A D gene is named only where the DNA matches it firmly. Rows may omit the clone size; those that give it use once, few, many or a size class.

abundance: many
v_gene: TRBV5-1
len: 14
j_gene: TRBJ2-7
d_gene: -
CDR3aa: CASSLVRGQDEQYF
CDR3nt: TGCGCCAGCAGCTTGGTCCGGGGGCAGGACGAGCAGTACTTC

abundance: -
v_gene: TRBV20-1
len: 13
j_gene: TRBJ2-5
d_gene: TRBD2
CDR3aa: CSARERDFETQYF
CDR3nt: TGCAGTGCTAGGGAGCGGGACTTTGAGACCCAGTACTTC

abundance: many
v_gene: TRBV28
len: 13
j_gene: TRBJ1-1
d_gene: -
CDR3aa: CASITPLNTEAFF
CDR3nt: TGTGCCAGCATAACCCCTCTGAACACTGAAGCTTTCTTT

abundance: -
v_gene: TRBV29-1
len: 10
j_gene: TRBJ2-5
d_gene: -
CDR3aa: CSGGPETQYF
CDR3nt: TGCAGCGGCGGACCAGAGACCCAGTACTTC

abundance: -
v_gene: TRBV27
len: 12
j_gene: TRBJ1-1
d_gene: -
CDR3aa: CASSSQNTEAFF
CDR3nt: TGTGCCAGCAGTTCACAGAACACTGAAGCTTTCTTT

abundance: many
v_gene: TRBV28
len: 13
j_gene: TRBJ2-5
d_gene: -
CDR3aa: CASSLGGQETQYF
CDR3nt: TGTGCCAGCAGTTTAGGGGGACAAGAGACCCAGTACTTC

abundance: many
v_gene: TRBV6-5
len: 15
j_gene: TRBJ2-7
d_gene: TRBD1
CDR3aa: CASSYSTGGIYEQYF
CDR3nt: TGTGCCAGCAGTTATAGTACAGGGGGGATCTACGAGCAGTACTTC

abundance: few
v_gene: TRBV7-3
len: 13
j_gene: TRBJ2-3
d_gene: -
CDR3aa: CASSSTPQGTQYF
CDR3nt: TGTGCCAGCAGCTCGACCCCTCAGGGTACGCAGTATTTT

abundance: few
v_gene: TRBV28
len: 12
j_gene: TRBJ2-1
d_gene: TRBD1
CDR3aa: CATRTGYNEQFF
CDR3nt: TGTGCCACCAGGACAGGCTACAATGAGCAGTTCTTC

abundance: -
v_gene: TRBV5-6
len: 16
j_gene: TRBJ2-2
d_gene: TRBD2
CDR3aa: CASTVDGREITGELFF
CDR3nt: TGTGCCAGCACCGTTGACGGGCGGGAGATCACCGGGGAGCTGTTTTTT

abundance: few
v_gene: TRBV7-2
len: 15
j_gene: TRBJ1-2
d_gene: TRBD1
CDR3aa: CASSLSGQGPYGYTF
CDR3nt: TGTGCCAGCAGCTTATCGGGACAGGGGCCCTATGGCTACACCTTC

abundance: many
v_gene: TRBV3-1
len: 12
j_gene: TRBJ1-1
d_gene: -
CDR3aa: CASSQATAEVFF
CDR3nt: TGTGCCAGCAGCCAGGCGACGGCTGAAGTTTTCTTT

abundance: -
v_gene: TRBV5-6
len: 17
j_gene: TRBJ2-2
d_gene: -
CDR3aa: CASSLEPAATNTGELFF
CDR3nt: TGTGCCAGCAGCTTGGAACCGGCGGCGACAAACACCGGGGAGCTGTTTTTT

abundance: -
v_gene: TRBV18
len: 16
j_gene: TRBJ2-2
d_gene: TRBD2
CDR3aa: CASSKGTSGPTGELFF
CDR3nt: TGTGCCAGCTCGAAGGGCACTAGCGGGCCGACCGGGGAGCTGTTTTTT